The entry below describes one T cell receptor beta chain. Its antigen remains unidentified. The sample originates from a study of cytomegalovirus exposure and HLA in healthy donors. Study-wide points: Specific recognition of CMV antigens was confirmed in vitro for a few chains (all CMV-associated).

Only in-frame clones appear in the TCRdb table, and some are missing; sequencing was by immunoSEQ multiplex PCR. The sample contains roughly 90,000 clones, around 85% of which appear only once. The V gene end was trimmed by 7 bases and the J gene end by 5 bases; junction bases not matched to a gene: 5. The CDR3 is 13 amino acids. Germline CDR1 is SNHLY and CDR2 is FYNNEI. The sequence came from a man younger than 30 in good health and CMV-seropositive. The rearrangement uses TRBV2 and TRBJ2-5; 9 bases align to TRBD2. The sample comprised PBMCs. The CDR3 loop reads CASNGLAWETQYF. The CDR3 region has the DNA TGTGCCAGCAACGGACTAGCGTGGGAGACCCAGTACTTC.